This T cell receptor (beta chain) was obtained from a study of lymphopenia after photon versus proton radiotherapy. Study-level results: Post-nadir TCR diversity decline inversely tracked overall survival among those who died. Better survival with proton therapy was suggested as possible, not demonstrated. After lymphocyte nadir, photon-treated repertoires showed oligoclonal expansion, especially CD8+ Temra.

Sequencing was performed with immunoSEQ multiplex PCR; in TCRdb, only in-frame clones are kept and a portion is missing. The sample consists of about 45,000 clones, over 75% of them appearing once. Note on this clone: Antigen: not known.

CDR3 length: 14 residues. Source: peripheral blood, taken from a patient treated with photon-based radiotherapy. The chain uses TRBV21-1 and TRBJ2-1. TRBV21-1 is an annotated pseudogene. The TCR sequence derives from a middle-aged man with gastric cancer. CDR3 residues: CASSKEAGFGEQFF. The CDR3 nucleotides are TGTGCCAGCAGCAAAGAGGCTGGGTTCGGTGAGCAGTTCTTC.